These 20 T cell receptor beta chains originate from one sample sequenced in a study of post-analysis software for immune sequencing data. Study-wide findings and caveats: A handful of TRBV segments were more frequent in patients than controls; TRBV5-6, TRBV5-1 and TRBV20-1 belonged to this group.

Built from TCR beta cDNA, the libraries had unique molecular identifiers in them. One entry per CDR3 protein results from TCRdb running MiXCR on the PCR reads. The profile shows under 650,000 distinct CDR3 sequences, 44% of them singletons. Antigen specificity for these receptors is unknown. The material sequenced was blood. Receptors originate from a girl aged 10 to 17 with multiple sclerosis.

This chain joins TRBV12-3 or TRBV12-4 and TRBJ1-5; D call uncertain. Trimming removed 4 bases from V and 0 bases from J, with 16 bases in between. The CDR3 sequence is 17 residues long. The CDR3: CASSSRTGYHSNQPQHF. The CDR3 bases are TGTGCCAGCAGTTCAAGGACGGGGTACCATAGCAATCAGCCCCAGCATTTT.

Comments on this clonotype: A junction boundary mismatches the germline segment, possibly from a read error. The chain carries TRBV5-1 and TRBJ2-7, with D unclear. The CDR3 consists of 15 residues. Germline V gene lookup returns CDR1 SGHRS and CDR2 YFSETQ. This CDR3 is CASSLALAAPYGQYF. CDR3 nucleotide sequence: TGCGCCAGCAGCTTGGCCCTGGCTGCTCCCTACGGGCAGTACTTC. Full variable domain (outside the CDR3, taken from reference TRBV5-1 and TRBJ2-7): KAGVTQTPRYLIKTRGQQVTLSCSPISGHRSVSWYQQTPGQGLQFLFEYFSETQRNKGNFPGRFSGRQFSNSRSEMNVSTLELGDSALYLCASSLALAAPYGQYFGPGTRLTVT.

This clonotype has a handful of counts. The CDR3: CASSLDRGRPYEQYF. CDR3 sequence (DNA): TGTGCCAGCAGCTTAGACAGGGGTCGGCCCTACGAGCAGTACTTC. This chain uses TRBV7-9 with TRBJ2-7; TRBD1 matches at 7 bases. CDR3 length: 15 amino acids. Germline V CDR1 and CDR2: SEHNR, FQNEAQ (reference sequence). With V trimmed by 1 base and J by 2 bases, 5 bases remained unmatched.

This clonotype was observed a few times. This rearrangement joins TRBV27 to TRBJ2-1; D possibly uses TRBD1 or TRBD2 (5 bases each). The V and J ends lost 3 bases and 4 bases respectively, with 16 bases between them. The CDR3 is 16 amino acids. The germline V gene has CDR1 MNHEY and CDR2 SMNVEV (reference sequence). CDR3 nucleotide sequence: TGTGCCAGCAGTTTGGGGCCCGGGGCTCATTACAATGAGCAGTTCTTC. It yields the protein CASSLGPGAHYNEQFF.

The CDR3 is CASSPGGERGYGYTF. Here the CDR3 DNA reads TGCGCCAGCAGCCCTGGGGGTGAACGAGGGTATGGCTACACCTTC. This chain uses TRBV5-1 with TRBJ1-2, with a weak D call TRBD1 (5 bases). The CDR3 runs to 15 residues. V lost 4 bases to trimming and J lost 5 bases, with 18 bases between them. Germline assignment: CDR1 SGHRS and CDR2 YFSETQ.

The CDR3 coding sequence is TGCAGTGCTAGCCGGACAGTTCAAGAGACCCAGTACTTC. It yields the protein CSASRTVQETQYF. The chain links TRBV20-1 to TRBJ2-5, with TRBD1 as a possible D gene (6 bases). This CDR3 has 13 residues. Trimming took off 3 bases at V and 2 bases at J, with 10 bases between the two ends. Germline CDR1 DFQATT, CDR2 SNEGSKA (reference sequence).

This chain links TRBV5-1 with TRBJ2-1, with D possibly matching TRBD2 (7 bases). V shed 6 bases and J shed 0 bases, with 13 bases lying between them. Germline V gene sequence: CDR1 SGHRS, CDR2 YFSETQ. The CDR3 spans 15 residues. Written as DNA, the CDR3 is TGCGCCAGCATGGGCGGGGGCAGCTCCTACAATGAGCAGTTCTTC. Protein sequence: CASMGGGSSYNEQFF.

V usage is TRBV10-3 and J usage is TRBJ2-2; 11 bases are a match to TRBD1. V dropped 7 bases and J dropped 2; count of bases not matched to a gene: 6. The CDR3 is 16 amino acids. Germline assignment: CDR1 ENHRY and CDR2 SYGVKD. In DNA form, the CDR3 reads TGTGCCATCATCCCGGACAGGGGGCGAAACACCGGGGAGCTGTTTTTT. The encoded protein is CAIIPDRGRNTGELFF.

The chain employs TRBV20-1 and TRBJ1-4; D gene ambiguous. Germline V gene sequence: CDR1 DFQATT, CDR2 SNEGSKA (reference sequence). V lost 5 bases, J lost 5 bases, and 12 bases lay in between. The CDR3 contains 13 residues. CDR3 DNA sequence: TGCAGTGCTTCAGATGGTTCCAATGAAAAACTGTTTTTT. It yields the protein CSASDGSNEKLFF.

The V and J genes are TRBV2 and TRBJ2-7; D uncertain. The germline V gene has CDR1 SNHLY and CDR2 FYNNEI. V was clipped by 0 bases and J by 2 bases, with 8 bases between them. CDR3 length: 14 amino acids. The CDR3 sequence is CASSEAGLAYEQYF. The CDR3 DNA follows: TGTGCCAGCAGTGAAGCAGGGCTCGCCTACGAGCAGTACTTC. The variable domain in full, with the rest retrieved from reference TRBV2 and TRBJ2-7, is EPEVTQTPSHQVTQMGQEVILRCVPISNHLYFYWYRQILGQKVEFLVSFYNNEISEKSEIFDDQFSVERPDGSNFTLKIRSTKLEDSAMYFCASSEAGLAYEQYFGPGTRLTVT.

The chain is built from TRBV6-5 and TRBJ2-1; D is uncertain. With 2 bases removed from V and 1 base from J, the gap between germline ends came to 12 bases. This CDR3 region has 16 residues. CDR1 and CDR2 from the germline V gene are MNHEY and SVGAGI. CDR3 DNA sequence: TGTGCCAGCAGTTACGAAGGCGAGGTGTCCTACAATGAGCAGTTCTTC. This translates into CASSYEGEVSYNEQFF.

This clonotype has only one observation. V is TRBV7-2 and J is TRBJ2-1; D is possibly TRBD1 (6 bases). The CDR3 has 15 amino acids. V was clipped by 2 bases and J by 2 bases, with 10 bases between them. Germline V lookup: CDR1 SGHTA, CDR2 FQGNSA. The CDR3 sequence: CASSLQGTPYNEQFF. CDR3 DNA sequence: TGTGCCAGCAGCTTACAGGGGACGCCCTACAATGAGCAGTTCTTC.

The chain employs TRBV5-1 and TRBJ1-2; no clear D gene. V lost 4 bases, J lost 11 bases, and 15 bases lay in between. The CDR3 has 12 amino acids. Looked up from germline, CDR1 is SGHRS and CDR2 is YFSETQ. The CDR3 DNA reads as TGCGCCAGCAGCCTGGGGAGCTACTCGTACACCTTC. This encodes CASSLGSYSYTF.

This clonotype occurred a few times. The V call is TRBV7-9, the J call TRBJ2-7; D is uncertain. Looked up from germline, CDR1 is SEHNR and CDR2 is FQNEAQ (reference sequence). With 4 bases removed from V and 3 bases from J, the gap between germline ends came to 13 bases. This CDR3 is 14 amino acids long. The CDR3 coding sequence is TGTGCCAGCAGCTCCAATGCTAGGAACTACGAGCAGTACTTC. Residues: CASSSNARNYEQYF.

The chain combines TRBV12-3 or TRBV12-4 with TRBJ2-3; D is unresolved. The CDR3 contains 16 residues. V gave up 5 bases and J gave up 0 bases, with 15 bases separating them. The CDR3: CASSTWLQSSTDTQYF. The CDR3 bases are TGTGCCAGCAGTACCTGGCTCCAGTCGAGCACAGATACGCAGTATTTT.

The chain has TRBV7-2 and TRBJ2-3; 10 nucleotides match TRBD2. CDR3 size: 13 residues. The trim removed 8 bases at V and 5 bases at J, leaving 4 bases unmatched. CDR1 is SGHTA, CDR2 FQGNSA, per germline. CDR3 protein: CASERGGGDTQYF. Written as DNA, the CDR3 is TGTGCCAGCGAGCGGGGGGGTGGAGATACGCAGTATTTT.

The rearrangement links TRBV11-3 to TRBJ2-1; 10 positions agree with TRBD2. The ends lost 5 bases at V and 15 bases at J; junction bases unmatched: 19. The CDR3 loop spans 16 amino acids. Germline assignment: CDR1 SGHNT and CDR2 YENEEA. Written as DNA, the CDR3 is TGTGCCAGCAGCCTCCGACTAGCGGGCAGCCCGTCGGGGAGGTTCTTC. This encodes CASSLRLAGSPSGRFF.

For this clonotype: The junction does not match germline at one end; this may be a read error. The CDR3 here is CASSLLAGRADAQYF. DNA of the CDR3: TGCGCCAGCAGTTTACTAGCGGGGCGGGCGGATGCGCAGTATTTT. This chain joins TRBV12-3 or TRBV12-4 and TRBJ2-3, with TRBD2 identical over 10 bases. The CDR3 runs 15 residues.

This clonotype was seen more than once but under ten times. This rearrangement joins TRBV12-3 or TRBV12-4 to TRBJ2-1, with D perhaps matching TRBD1 (5 bases). Trimming cost V 5 bases and J 8 bases, with 10 bases left between them. The CDR3 has 12 residues. The CDR3 here is CASSPQVYEQFF. As DNA, the CDR3 is TGTGCCAGCAGTCCACAGGTCTATGAGCAGTTCTTC.

This clonotype was counted only a few times. The chain employs TRBV10-3 and TRBJ2-1, with TRBD1 as a possible D gene (5 bases). Germline CDR1 is ENHRY and CDR2 is SYGVKD. Deletions cut 10 bases from V and 6 bases from J, with 13 bases between. The CDR3 is made up of 12 amino acids. The CDR3 sequence is CATQGLINEQFF. In DNA form, the CDR3 reads TGTGCCACCCAGGGTCTGATCAATGAGCAGTTCTTC.